What follows are 31 T cell receptor beta chains derived from one specimen sequenced in a study of CD8+ T cells in alopecia areata (dated by TCRdb to the late 2010s). The time point label here, explained by the study, means: 20 to 30 weeks on oral tofacitinib. The treatment or condition tag for this specimen amounts to: oral pan-JAK inhibitor, 5-10 mg twice daily. The library was built by means of the immunoSEQ multiplex PCR assay. RNA was extracted from all samples and reverse transcribed into cDNA, which served as template for TCR sequencing. As stored in TCRdb, this immuneACCESS dataset retains in-frame rearrangements with V and J assigned. A fraction of the clones does not appear; measured against another copy, unresolved V genes explain less than half of the discrepancy, and the remainder lacks a known reason. The sample table records approximately 300,000 clones; roughly 60% of these occur just once. More than 1.5% of the sample is held by the ten biggest clonotypes.

The source material was CD4+ T cells sorted from blood, sampled at week 24, from a patient treated with tofacitinib. These receptors all come from a human donor with alopecia areata.

This clone was seen a few times. The CDR3: CSVEGTAQNTEAFF. CDR3 sequence (DNA): TGCAGCGTTGAGGGGACAGCCCAGAACACTGAAGCTTTCTTT. This chain joins TRBV29-1 and TRBJ1-1; 7 bases map to TRBD1. V trimming: 3 bases; J trimming: 1 base; junction bases outside the gene matches: 5. The germline V gene encodes CDR1 SQVTM and CDR2 ANQGSEA. This CDR3 has 14 amino acids. The full variable domain, completed using reference TRBV29-1 and TRBJ1-1, is SAVISQKPSRDICQRGTSLTIQCQVDSQVTMMFWYRQQPGQSLTLIATANQGSEATYESGFVIDKFPISRPNLTFSTLTVSNMSPEDSSIYLCSVEGTAQNTEAFFGQGTRLTVV.

This chain connects TRBV30 to TRBJ1-6; D is ambiguous. This CDR3 is built from 15 residues. With 0 bases removed from V and 5 bases from J, the gap between germline ends came to 11 bases. Germline CDR1 and CDR2: GTSNPN and SVGIG (reference sequence). The CDR3 DNA follows: TGTGCCTGGAGTGTGCGTGGGCCTGATAATTCACCCCTCCACTTT. Residues: CAWSVRGPDNSPLHF. The full variable domain, with the rest looked up from reference TRBV30 and TRBJ1-6, is SQTIHQWPATLVQPVGSPLSLECTVEGTSNPNLYWYRQAAGRGLQLLFYSVGIGQISSEVPQNLSASRPQDRQFILSSKKLLLSDSGFYLCAWSVRGPDNSPLHFGNGTRLTVT.

The chain employs TRBV9 and TRBJ2-5; D not certain. This CDR3 comprises 13 residues. Germline values: CDR1 SGDLS, CDR2 YYNGEE. Trimming took off 1 base at V and 1 base at J, with 5 bases between the two ends. CDR3 sequence: CASSVYSQETQYF. DNA of the CDR3: TGTGCCAGCAGCGTATACAGCCAAGAGACCCAGTACTTC. The whole variable domain, remainder taken from reference TRBV9 and TRBJ2-5, is DSGVTQTPKHLITATGQRVTLRCSPRSGDLSVYWYQQSLDQGLQFLIQYYNGEERAKGNILERFSAQQFPDLHSELNLSSLELGDSALYFCASSVYSQETQYFGPGTRLLVL.

The chain carries TRBV5-4 and TRBJ2-5; D is possibly TRBD2 (6 bases). The CDR3 totals 14 residues. CDR1 is SGHNT and CDR2 is YYREEE in the germline V gene (reference sequence). With 6 bases removed from V and 3 bases from J, the gap between germline ends came to 15 bases. The CDR3: CASNLGTFKETQYF. CDR3 coding DNA: TGTGCCAGCAACCTCGGGACTTTCAAAGAGACCCAGTACTTC. Complete variable domain (other parts from reference TRBV5-4 and TRBJ2-5): ETGVTQSPTHLIKTRGQQVTLRCSSQSGHNTVSWYQQALGQGPQFIFQYYREEENGRGNFPPRFSGLQFPNYSSELNVNALELDDSALYLCASNLGTFKETQYFGPGTRLLVL.

The CDR3 sequence: CAWSVGGINEQFF. The CDR3 DNA sequence: TGTGCCTGGAGTGTGGGGGGCATAAATGAGCAGTTCTTC. The chain has TRBV30 and TRBJ2-1, with D perhaps given as TRBD1 or TRBD2 (6 bases each). V lost 0 bases and J lost 7, with 10 bases in between. The germline V gene encodes CDR1 GTSNPN and CDR2 SVGIG (reference sequence). This CDR3 has 13 amino acids.

The chain uses TRBV30 and TRBJ1-1, with D uncertain. The germline V gene encodes CDR1 GTSNPN and CDR2 SVGIG (reference sequence). Trimming removed 5 bases from V and 1 base from J, with 14 bases in between. This CDR3 is built from 14 residues. The CDR3 loop is CAWGSPVPNTEAFF. The DNA of the CDR3 is TGTGCCTGGGGAAGTCCTGTGCCGAACACTGAAGCTTTCTTT.

V is TRBV7-8 and J is TRBJ1-4, with D hard to call. V lost 1 base to trimming and J lost 3 bases, with 9 bases between them. This CDR3 region has 15 residues. CDR1 is SGHVS, CDR2 FQNEAQ, per germline. This chain's CDR3 is CASSLDKQPNEKLFF. For the CDR3, the DNA is TGTGCCAGCAGCTTAGATAAACAGCCTAATGAAAAACTGTTTTTT.

This clone came up a few times. The V and J genes are TRBV15 and TRBJ2-5; D remains unclear. Trimming stripped 0 bases from V and 4 bases from J, with 12 bases between. Germline V CDR1 and CDR2: LNHNV, YYDKDF (reference sequence). This CDR3 has 15 amino acids. The CDR3 reads CATSREIMVRETQYF. For the CDR3, the DNA is TGTGCCACCAGCAGAGAAATTATGGTGCGAGAGACCCAGTACTTC.

With regard to this clone: This specimen includes other DNA sequences encoding the same CDR3. V and J are TRBV15 and TRBJ2-7, with 7 bases lining up with TRBD2. Per the germline V gene, CDR1 is LNHNV and CDR2 is YYDKDF (reference sequence). CDR3 length: 13 amino acids. The ends lost 0 bases at V and 5 bases at J; junction bases unmatched: 1. The CDR3 sequence: CATSRDRGDEQYF. The CDR3 DNA follows: TGTGCCACCAGCAGAGATCGGGGGGACGAGCAGTACTTC.

The V call is TRBV25-1, the J call TRBJ2-6, with a tentative D call TRBD2 (6 bases). Germline CDR1 MGHDK, CDR2 SYGVNS. The CDR3 runs to 17 residues. V dropped 1 base and J dropped 2 bases, with 12 bases sitting between them. CDR3 nucleotide sequence: TGTGCCAGCAGTGAATGGGGACTGGTACCTGGGGCCAACGTCCTGACTTTC. This gives the protein CASSEWGLVPGANVLTF.

Ten or more counts support this clone. V and J are TRBV28 and TRBJ2-4; 7 bases align to TRBD1. Losses at the gene ends were 6 bases for V and 0 bases for J; bases not matched to a gene: 5. This CDR3 is built from 15 residues. Germline-derived CDR1 and CDR2 are MDHEN and SYDVKM. In DNA, the CDR3 is TGTGCCAGCAGCGGGACAGACCTAGCCAAAAACATTCAGTACTTC. Translated: CASSGTDLAKNIQYF.

This clone has just one count. This chain connects TRBV30 to TRBJ1-4; TRBD1 agrees at 8 bases. Germline V gives CDR1 GTSNPN, CDR2 SVGIG (reference sequence). V lost 3 bases and J lost 7; bases outside the gene matches: 7. The CDR3 extends over 14 amino acids. CDR3 sequence reads: CAWRWAGGREKLFF. The CDR3 region has the DNA TGTGCCTGGAGGTGGGCAGGGGGCCGTGAAAAACTGTTTTTT.

The chain couples TRBV5-1 to TRBJ1-2; D unresolved. This CDR3 is 14 amino acids long. Per the germline V gene, CDR1 is SGHRS and CDR2 is YFSETQ. V lost 0 bases to trimming and J lost 5 bases, with 11 bases between them. The CDR3 region has the DNA TGCGCCAGCAGCTTGGCGCAGAGGTTATATGGCTACACCTTC. Its translation is CASSLAQRLYGYTF.

This chain links TRBV11-2 with TRBJ2-1, with D maybe TRBD1 (6 bases). CDR3 length equals 13 residues. CDR1 is SGHAT and CDR2 is FQNNGV in the germline V gene. Trimming removed 5 bases at V and 14 bases at J, with 19 bases between. The CDR3 DNA follows: TGTGCCAGCAGCCCGTTCGATACGGGACAAAAGTTCTTC. It codes for CASSPFDTGQKFF.

This clone was counted only a few times. V usage is TRBV7-9 and J usage is TRBJ1-1; D unclear. Germline CDR1 is SEHNR and CDR2 is FQNEAQ (reference sequence). The CDR3 consists of 13 residues. V was shortened by 4 bases and J by 0 bases, with 6 bases between the two germline ends. Written as DNA, the CDR3 is TGTGCCAGCAGCTCTAATATGAACACTGAAGCTTTCTTT. Translation gives CASSSNMNTEAFF.

The rearrangement joins TRBV20-1 to TRBJ2-7; D may be TRBD1 (6 bases). With 6 bases removed from V and 2 bases from J, the gap between germline ends came to 8 bases. Germline V gene data show CDR1 as DFQATT and CDR2 as SNEGSKA (reference sequence). The CDR3 totals 11 residues. The CDR3 spells CSAGDTYEQYF. The CDR3 nucleotides are TGCAGTGCGGGGGACACCTACGAGCAGTACTTC.

The chain couples TRBV2 to TRBJ2-2, with TRBD2 as a possible D gene (6 bases). The CDR3 consists of 13 residues. V shed 6 bases and J shed 6 bases, with 11 bases lying between them. CDR1 is SNHLY, CDR2 FYNNEI, per germline. The CDR3 reads CASSWRVAGELFF. The CDR3, as DNA: TGTGCCAGCAGCTGGAGGGTGGCCGGGGAGCTGTTTTTT.

The chain uses TRBV29-1 and TRBJ1-1; the D gene is possibly TRBD1 (5 bases). CDR3 length equals 15 residues. CDR1 and CDR2 from the germline V gene are SQVTM and ANQGSEA. V was trimmed by 4 bases and J by 0 bases, leaving 15 bases between them. The CDR3 DNA reads TGCAGCGTTGTCCCCAGAGGGGCTGTGAACACTGAAGCTTTCTTT. Protein: CSVVPRGAVNTEAFF.

This clone was picked up one time. V is TRBV30 and J is TRBJ1-1, with D tentatively TRBD1 (5 bases). The length of the CDR3 is 12 residues. V lost 4 bases, J lost 3 bases, and 9 bases lay in between. Germline V CDR1 and CDR2: GTSNPN, SVGIG (reference sequence). The CDR3 protein is CAWKGRYTEAFF. CDR3 coding DNA: TGTGCCTGGAAGGGGAGGTACACTGAAGCTTTCTTT.

The rearrangement joins TRBV4-1 to TRBJ2-6; the D gene is possibly TRBD1 (5 bases). The V gene lost 4 bases and the J gene lost 0 bases, with 13 bases spanning the gap. Germline lookup yields CDR1 MGHRA and CDR2 YSYEKL. This CDR3 spans 17 amino acids. CDR3 nucleotide sequence: TGCGCCAGCAGCCCATCTCGGACATACTCTGGGGCCAACGTCCTGACTTTC. Its protein product is CASSPSRTYSGANVLTF.

The V call is TRBV27, the J call TRBJ1-1, with TRBD1 as a possible D gene (5 bases). CDR1 is MNHEY, CDR2 SMNVEV, per germline (reference sequence). The CDR3 consists of 13 residues. V lost 6 bases and J lost 4, with 12 bases in between. The CDR3 region is CASSQAGRTEAFF. CDR3 coding DNA: TGTGCCAGCAGCCAAGCAGGGCGCACTGAAGCTTTCTTT.

V and J are TRBV2 and TRBJ1-4; 9 nucleotides line up with TRBD1. The CDR3 extends over 14 amino acids. Germline CDR1 and CDR2: SNHLY and FYNNEI. Trimming removed 6 bases from V and 6 bases from J; junction bases left unmatched: 5. CDR3 bases: TGTGCCAGCAGGGCGGGACAGGGAGATGAAAAACTGTTTTTT. Its protein product is CASRAGQGDEKLFF.

This clone was detected only a few times. The rearrangement joins TRBV2 to TRBJ2-1; 9 nucleotides match TRBD2. This CDR3 comprises 13 residues. Germline CDR1 SNHLY, CDR2 FYNNEI. The trim removed 7 bases at V and 15 bases at J, leaving 13 bases unmatched. In DNA, the CDR3 is TGTGCCAGCATCCCAGCGGGGGGCACGACAGGGTTCTTC. Translated, it gives CASIPAGGTTGFF.

This chain connects TRBV29-1 to TRBJ1-2, with D maybe TRBD1 (5 bases). Trimming stripped 4 bases from V and 2 bases from J, with 11 bases between. CDR3 size: 13 residues. Germline assignment: CDR1 SQVTM and CDR2 ANQGSEA. CDR3 DNA sequence: TGCAGCGTTGTTGGTGCAGGGAACTATGGCTACACCTTC. Translating gives CSVVGAGNYGYTF.

This clone was seen a handful of times. The CDR3 sequence: CASSFLTGGRETQYF. The CDR3 DNA sequence: TGTGCCAGCAGTTTTCTAACCGGCGGTAGGGAGACCCAGTACTTC. V and J are TRBV6-6 and TRBJ2-5; no definite D call. V was pared by 4 bases and J by 5 bases, with 17 bases between. The length of the CDR3 is 15 residues. CDR1 is MNHNY, CDR2 SVGAGI, per germline (reference sequence).

The chain recombines TRBV7-3 with TRBJ2-1; D possibly corresponds to TRBD1 (5 bases). Germline CDR1 SGHTA, CDR2 FQGTGA. The V and J ends lost 4 bases and 6 bases respectively, with 10 bases between them. The CDR3 covers 13 residues. CDR3 residues: CASSSYQGNEQFF. CDR3 bases: TGTGCCAGCAGCTCCTATCAGGGCAATGAGCAGTTCTTC.

This clone turned up a few times. This chain uses TRBV7-2 with TRBJ2-1; 7 bases align to TRBD2. J lost 1 base, V lost 3 bases, and 3 bases had no gene match. The germline V gene has CDR1 SGHTA and CDR2 FQGNSA. The CDR3 sequence is 15 residues long. This CDR3 reads CASSLSGESYNEQFF. In DNA form, the CDR3 reads TGTGCCAGCAGCTTGAGCGGGGAATCCTACAATGAGCAGTTCTTC.

This clone was counted a few times. This sequence joins TRBV7-9 and TRBJ1-2; possibly TRBD1 for D (5 bases). The CDR3 sequence is 13 residues long. The germline V and J ends were trimmed by 2 bases and 4 bases, with 8 bases remaining between them. Germline CDR1 is SEHNR and CDR2 is FQNEAQ (reference sequence). The CDR3 is CASSLIGGYGYTF. CDR3 DNA: TGTGCCAGCAGCTTAATCGGGGGCTATGGCTACACCTTC. The whole variable domain, remainder taken from reference TRBV7-9 and TRBJ1-2, is DTGVSQNPRHKITKRGQNVTFRCDPISEHNRLYWYRQTLGQGPEFLTYFQNEAQLEKSRLLSDRFSAERPKGSFSTLEIQRTEQGDSAMYLCASSLIGGYGYTFGSGTRLTVV.

Only one count was recorded for this clone. This chain uses TRBV9 with TRBJ2-2, with D possibly being TRBD1 (6 bases). V was pared by 2 bases and J by 5 bases, with 10 bases between. CDR1 is SGDLS, CDR2 YYNGEE, per germline. This CDR3 region has 14 residues. The CDR3 DNA sequence: TGTGCCAGCAGCGTCCGGACAGCGACCGGGGAGCTGTTTTTT. The encoded protein is CASSVRTATGELFF.

The chain uses TRBV28 and TRBJ1-4; D ambiguous. The ends were cut back, 7 bases at V and 11 bases at J, with 14 bases in the middle. The V gene's germline CDR1 is MDHEN and CDR2 SYDVKM. The CDR3 runs 12 residues. The CDR3 reads CASMGPSGKLFF. The DNA for the CDR3 is TGTGCCAGCATGGGCCCCTCGGGCAAACTGTTTTTT.

CDR3 DNA sequence: TGCGCCAGCAGCTTGCCTCCGTTCAGAGCTCGGCGTCGTGGCTACACCTTC. It specifies CASSLPPFRARRRGYTF. The V gene is TRBV5-1, the J gene TRBJ1-2; D unresolved. Trimming shortened V by 1 base and J by 7 bases, and 23 bases separated the two germline ends. The CDR3 covers 17 residues. Germline CDR1 SGHRS, CDR2 YFSETQ.